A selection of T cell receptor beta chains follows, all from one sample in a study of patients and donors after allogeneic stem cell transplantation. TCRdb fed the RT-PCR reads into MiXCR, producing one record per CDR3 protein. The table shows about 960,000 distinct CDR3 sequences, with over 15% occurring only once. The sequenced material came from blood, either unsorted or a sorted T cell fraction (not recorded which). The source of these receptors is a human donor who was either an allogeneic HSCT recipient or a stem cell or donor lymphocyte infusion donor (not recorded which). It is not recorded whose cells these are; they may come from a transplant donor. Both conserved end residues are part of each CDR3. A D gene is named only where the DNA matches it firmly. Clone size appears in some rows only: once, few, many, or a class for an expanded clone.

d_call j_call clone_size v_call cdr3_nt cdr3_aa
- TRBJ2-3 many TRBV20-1 TGCAGTGCCCCCCGCGGGGGCACAGATACGCAGTATTTT CSAPRGGTDTQYF
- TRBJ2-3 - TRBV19 TGTGCCAGTAGTATACCCCGGAGGCAGAGTGCCACTAGCACAGATACGCAGTATTTT CASSIPRRQSATSTDTQYF
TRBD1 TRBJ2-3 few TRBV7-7 TGTGCCAGCAGCTTCGACAGGGATCTTTCGGATACGCAGTATTTT CASSFDRDLSDTQYF
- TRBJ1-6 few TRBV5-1 TGCGCCAGCAGCTTGGAAAACCCGGGCCAGAATTCACCCCTCCACTTT CASSLENPGQNSPLHF
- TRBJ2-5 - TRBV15 TGTGCCACCAGCAGAACTCCTTCCGGAAAAGAGACCCAGTACTTC CATSRTPSGKETQYF
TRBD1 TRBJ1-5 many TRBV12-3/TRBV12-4 TGTGCCAGCAGCTCAGGACAGGGACGCAGTCAGCCCCAGCATTTT CASSSGQGRSQPQHF
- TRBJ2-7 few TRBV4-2 TGTGCCAGCAGCCAAGGGGTCGGCTACAGAGGGTCCTACGAGCAGTACTTC CASSQGVGYRGSYEQYF
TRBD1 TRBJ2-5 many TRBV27 TGTGCCAGCAGTCGAGACAGGGAAGAGACCCAGTACTTC CASSRDREETQYF
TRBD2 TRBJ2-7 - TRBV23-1 TGCGCCAGCAGTCACTTAGCGGGAGCCGGGTACGAGCAGTACTTC CASSHLAGAGYEQYF
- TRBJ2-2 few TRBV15 TGTGCCACCAGCAATCCCGGGTACACCGGGGAGCTGTTTTTT CATSNPGYTGELFF
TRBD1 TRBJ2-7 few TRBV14 TGTGCCAGCAGCCAGAACAGGGGCTACGAGCAGTACTTC CASSQNRGYEQYF
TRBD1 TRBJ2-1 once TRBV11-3 TGTGCCAGCAGACCGGGACAGGGGTGGAACAATGAGCAGTTCTTC CASRPGQGWNNEQFF
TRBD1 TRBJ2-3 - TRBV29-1 TGCAGCACTGGGACAGGGACCCACCAGGGGCTGCAGTATTTT CSTGTGTHQGLQYF
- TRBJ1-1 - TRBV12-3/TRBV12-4 TGTGCCAGCAGCCCCCCGAGTAAGAACACTGAAGCTTTCTTT CASSPPSKNTEAFF
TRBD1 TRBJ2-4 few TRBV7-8 TGTGCCAGCAGTCAAACAGGGGCACCAAACATTCAGTACTTC CASSQTGAPNIQYF
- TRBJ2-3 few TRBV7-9 TGTGCCAGCAGCTTGGGACGAAGCCTATATAGCACAGATACGCAGTATTTT CASSLGRSLYSTDTQYF
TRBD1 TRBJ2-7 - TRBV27 TGTGCCAGCAGTTTATGGGCAGGGGGCGAGCAGTACTTC CASSLWAGGEQYF
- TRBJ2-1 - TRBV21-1 TGTGCCAGCTTGACAGGGGACTCCAAACTATTCTTC CASLTGDSKLFF
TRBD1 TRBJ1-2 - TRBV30 TGTGCCTGGAGAGGAACAGACAGGGGATTGAACGCCTTC CAWRGTDRGLNAF
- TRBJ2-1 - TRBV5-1 TGCGCCAGCAGCTTGGGGGACTCCCGCTCCTACAATGAGCAGTTCTTC CASSLGDSRSYNEQFF
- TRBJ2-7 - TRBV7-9 TGTGCCAGCAGCTTAGCATCGGGCGGGTTTAACGAGCAGTACTTC CASSLASGGFNEQYF
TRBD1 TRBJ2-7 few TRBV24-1 TGTGCCACCAGTGCCGCCGGGACAGCCTACGAGCAGTACTTC CATSAAGTAYEQYF
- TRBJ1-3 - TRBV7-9 TGTGCCAGCAGCCGGGGGACGACAACTGGAAACACCATATATTTT CASSRGTTTGNTIYF
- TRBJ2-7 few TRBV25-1 TGTGCCAGCAGTGATTTCTCCCGGGACCCTCGGTGGCAGTACTTC CASSDFSRDPRWQYF
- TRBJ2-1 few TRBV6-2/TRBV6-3 TGTGCCAGCAGTTACGGGCGTGAAGTCAATGAGCAGTTCTTC CASSYGREVNEQFF
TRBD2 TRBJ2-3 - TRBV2 TGTGCCAGCAGTGAAGCGGGGCTAGCGGGGGGAAGCACAGATACGCAGTATTTT CASSEAGLAGGSTDTQYF
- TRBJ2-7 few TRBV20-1 TGCAGTGCTTTTGACCCGGAGGGGTACGAGCAGTACTTC CSAFDPEGYEQYF
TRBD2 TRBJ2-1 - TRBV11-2 TGTGCCAGCAGTTCCGGGGGGGCCAGGGAGCAGTTCTTC CASSSGGAREQFF
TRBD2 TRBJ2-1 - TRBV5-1 TGCGCCAGCAGCGTAACCGGGACTAGCTGGGATGAGCAGTTCTTC CASSVTGTSWDEQFF
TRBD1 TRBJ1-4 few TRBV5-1 TGCGCCAGCAGCTTGGATCCCGGGACAGGGGGCATAAACCTGTTTTTT CASSLDPGTGGINLFF
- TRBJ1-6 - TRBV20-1 TGCAGTGCCCCCGTGGGGGGGGCGGCACCCCTCCACTTT CSAPVGGAAPLHF
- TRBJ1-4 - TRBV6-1 TGTGCCAGCAGTAGACAGTCAACTAATGAAAAACTGTTTTTT CASSRQSTNEKLFF
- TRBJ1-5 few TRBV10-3 TGTGCCCCACACGAGGGGGGAAGCAATCAGCCCCAGCATTTT CAPHEGGSNQPQHF
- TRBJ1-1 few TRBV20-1 TGCAGTGCTAGTAAAGGGCCAAACACTGAAGCTTTCTTT CSASKGPNTEAFF
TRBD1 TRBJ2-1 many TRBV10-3 TGTGCCATCAGTTACAGGGGGCCAGATTCCTACAATGAGCAGTTCTTC CAISYRGPDSYNEQFF
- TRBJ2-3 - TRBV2 TGTGCCAGCACTCCCCTGACTGACGCTAGCACAGATACGCAGTATTTT CASTPLTDASTDTQYF
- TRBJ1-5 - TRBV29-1 TGCAGCGTTGGACAGTGGCTGAATCAGCCCCAGCATTTT CSVGQWLNQPQHF
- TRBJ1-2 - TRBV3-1 TGTGCCAGCAGCCAAGAGTTTGCAGGGGCATTGGGCTACACCTTC CASSQEFAGALGYTF
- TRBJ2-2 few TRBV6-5 TGTGCCAGCAGTTTCGACCCGGGAGCCGAAACCGGGGAGCTGTTTTTT CASSFDPGAETGELFF
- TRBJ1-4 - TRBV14 TGTGCCAGCAGCCAAGGGTCTCAACCGGGCGAAAAACTGTTTTTT CASSQGSQPGEKLFF
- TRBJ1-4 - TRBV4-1 TGCGCCAGCAGCCAGCCAGGAGCCGAGGGGGAAAAACTGTTTTTT CASSQPGAEGEKLFF